The 17 T cell receptor beta chains presented below share a single source sample, sequenced in a study of shared clonotypes between healthy human individuals. Only in-frame clones appear in the TCRdb table, and some are missing; sequencing was by immunoSEQ multiplex PCR. Of some 2.3 million clones in the sample, approximately 93% were seen once. Sequenced material: naive CD4+ T cells from PBMCs. Subset given: CD45RA+ positively selected. The receptors were sampled from a man younger than 35 in good health. Some clones in this sample may be carry-over from other donors' samples.

The chain employs TRBV5-1 and TRBJ2-3, with D unclear. The CDR3 has 15 amino acids. Looked up from germline, CDR1 is SGHRS and CDR2 is YFSETQ. V lost 1 base and J 2 bases, leaving 11 bases between the germline ends. The CDR3 loop is CASSLIRGDTDTQYF. CDR3 bases: TGCGCCAGCAGCTTGATACGCGGCGACACAGATACGCAGTATTTT. The full variable domain, rest sourced from reference TRBV5-1 and TRBJ2-3, is KAGVTQTPRYLIKTRGQQVTLSCSPISGHRSVSWYQQTPGQGLQFLFEYFSETQRNKGNFPGRFSGRQFSNSRSEMNVSTLELGDSALYLCASSLIRGDTDTQYFGPGTRLTVL.

The chain uses TRBV28 and TRBJ2-3; possibly TRBD2 for D (6 bases). V was cut by 7 bases and J by 0 bases, with 17 bases left in between. The germline CDR1 and CDR2 sequences are MDHEN and SYDVKM. The CDR3 has 16 amino acids. CDR3 protein: CASISSVQTSTDTQYF. The CDR3 DNA follows: TGTGCCAGCATCTCTAGCGTCCAAACTAGCACAGATACGCAGTATTTT.

CDR3 sequence: CASSLHQNIQYF. CDR3 bases: TGTGCCAGCAGTTTACACCAAAACATTCAGTACTTC. The J gene is TRBJ2-4, the V gene TRBV6-6; D is unresolved. CDR3 length: 12 residues. The germline gives CDR1 MNHNY, CDR2 SVGAGI (reference sequence). Between the trimmed V and J ends, which lost 4 bases and 5 bases, there was a span of 6 bases.

The V call is TRBV5-4, the J call TRBJ2-2; 11 bases map to TRBD2. Germline values: CDR1 SGHNT, CDR2 YYREEE (reference sequence). V gave up 4 bases and J gave up 5 bases; unmatched junction bases: 4. The CDR3 consists of 15 residues. CDR3 sequence (DNA): TGTGCCAGCAGCACTAGCGGGAGTGGGACCGGGGAGCTGTTTTTT. Amino acids: CASSTSGSGTGELFF.

This chain joins TRBV5-4 and TRBJ2-7; 11 positions agree with TRBD2. J lost 0 bases, V lost 4 bases, and 3 bases had no gene match. Per germline, CDR1 SGHNT and CDR2 YYREEE (reference sequence). The CDR3 contains 15 residues. CDR3 nucleotide sequence: TGTGCCAGCAGCGTCGGGACTAGCGGCTCCTACGAGCAGTACTTC. Translation gives CASSVGTSGSYEQYF.

This chain uses TRBV6-5 with TRBJ2-1, with TRBD1 as a possible D gene (5 bases). Per germline, CDR1 MNHEY and CDR2 SVGAGI. V was trimmed by 5 bases and J by 0 bases, leaving 11 bases between them. The CDR3 extends over 15 amino acids. In DNA, the CDR3 is TGTGCCAGCAGTGCTCGACAGTACTCCTACAATGAGCAGTTCTTC. Translation: CASSARQYSYNEQFF.

CDR3 DNA: TGTGCCAGCAGTGTGTCGGCGGGACTAATCACCTACAATGAGCAGTTCTTC. Its protein is CASSVSAGLITYNEQFF. V usage is TRBV2 and J usage is TRBJ2-1; 7 positions agree with TRBD2. Germline V gives CDR1 SNHLY, CDR2 FYNNEI. The CDR3 contains 17 residues. J gave up 2 bases and V 4 bases, and 11 bases lay outside the gene matches.

The chain combines TRBV2 with TRBJ1-4, with unresolved D. The CDR3 spans 15 residues. Germline V lookup: CDR1 SNHLY, CDR2 FYNNEI. The ends were cut back, 7 bases at V and 0 bases at J, with 12 bases in the middle. Written as DNA, the CDR3 is TGTGCCAGCATACCGCGTCTTGCAACTAATGAAAAACTGTTTTTT. It is translated as CASIPRLATNEKLFF.

The rearrangement joins TRBV28 to TRBJ2-1; 12 bases are shared with TRBD2. Germline-derived CDR1 and CDR2 are MDHEN and SYDVKM. The CDR3 is made up of 16 amino acids. V shed 3 bases and J 9 bases; nucleotides not matched to a gene: 9. CDR3 loop: CASSFSGLAGKGEQFF. CDR3 nucleotides: TGTGCCAGCAGTTTTTCCGGACTAGCGGGAAAAGGTGAGCAGTTCTTC.

J is TRBJ2-7 and V is TRBV27; a weak D match, TRBD2 (6 bases). The CDR3 totals 13 residues. Germline V gene sequence: CDR1 MNHEY, CDR2 SMNVEV (reference sequence). V lost 9 bases and J 0 bases, leaving 12 bases between the germline ends. CDR3 in amino acids: CASREPSSYEQYF. CDR3 DNA: TGTGCCAGTCGGGAGCCGAGCTCCTACGAGCAGTACTTC.

The J gene is TRBJ2-7, the V gene TRBV28, with 8 bases lining up with TRBD2. The CDR3 spans 15 residues. CDR1 and CDR2 from the germline V gene are MDHEN and SYDVKM. V shed 5 bases and J 4 bases; nucleotides not matched to a gene: 10. DNA for the CDR3: TGTGCCAGCAGTCCGTCCGGGACTAGACGATACGAGCAGTACTTC. Translating it yields CASSPSGTRRYEQYF.

The rearrangement links TRBV25-1 to TRBJ2-2; the match to TRBD2 covers 9 bases. The germline V gene has CDR1 MGHDK and CDR2 SYGVNS. The CDR3 is 16 residues long. Trimming removed 3 bases from V and 1 base from J; junction bases left unmatched: 3. CDR3: CASSDLSGRNTGELFF. CDR3 coding DNA: TGTGCCAGCAGTGATCTTAGCGGGAGGAACACCGGGGAGCTGTTTTTT.

The DNA of the CDR3 is TGTGCCAGCAGCGCTGAGCTAGCGGGAGATTGGACAGATACGCAGTATTTT. It translates to CASSAELAGDWTDTQYF. This chain joins TRBV9 and TRBJ2-3, with 10 bases identical to TRBD2. The V and J ends lost 3 bases and 3 bases, in that order; junction bases with no gene match: 10. Looked up from germline, CDR1 is SGDLS and CDR2 is YYNGEE. This CDR3 is built from 17 residues.

The chain couples TRBV29-1 to TRBJ2-1; no reliable D call. Trimming took off 5 bases at V and 9 bases at J, with 17 bases between the two ends. The CDR3 has 13 amino acids. The V gene's germline CDR1 is SQVTM and CDR2 ANQGSEA. The CDR3 DNA is TGCAGCGTTTTCAGACCGCTAAAGCCTGAGCAGTTCTTC. Translating it yields CSVFRPLKPEQFF.

With respect to this clone: The sample has other DNA sequences that encode this CDR3 too. The chain recombines TRBV5-1 with TRBJ2-7, with TRBD1 matching over 9 bases. This CDR3 spans 15 amino acids. J gave up 2 bases and V 3 bases, and 6 bases lay outside the gene matches. Germline assignment: CDR1 SGHRS and CDR2 YFSETQ. CDR3 in DNA: TGCGCCAGCAGCTCCACCGGGACAGGGACCTACGAGCAGTACTTC. Translating gives CASSSTGTGTYEQYF.

The count of this clone is one. The CDR3: CSAQFGSSYNSPLHF. The CDR3 coding sequence is TGCAGCGCCCAGTTCGGAAGCTCCTATAATTCACCCCTCCACTTT. The chain is built from TRBV29-1 and TRBJ1-6, with D unresolved. Deletions cut 7 bases from V and 0 bases from J, with 13 bases between. The CDR3 runs 15 residues. Germline CDR1 is SQVTM and CDR2 is ANQGSEA.

The chain combines TRBV6-1 with TRBJ1-2; no definite D call. Germline lookup yields CDR1 MNHNS and CDR2 SASEGT. The CDR3 has 13 residues. With 6 bases removed from V and 7 bases from J, the gap between germline ends came to 15 bases. CDR3 bases: TGTGCCAGCAGCCTAGACATCCGGGTTGGCTACACCTTC. Translating gives CASSLDIRVGYTF.